This TCR beta chain is drawn from a study of T cell responses to AZD1222 COVID-19 vaccine. The study's findings and limits: The CD4 TCRs associated with vaccination extended across spike and predominated at 160-218 and 743-854. Donors were mostly white British, more females; clonal diversity possibly underestimated.

This CDR3 is built from 13 residues. The V end lost 3 bases, the J end lost 7 bases, and 10 bases lay between the germline ends. From germline, CDR1 is KGHSH and CDR2 LQKENI. Comment on this clone: Its specificity is not known.

Using immunoSEQ multiplex PCR, the repertoire was profiled, and TCRdb retains in-frame clones only, with some absent. The profile shows 130,000 or so clones, over 85% of them singletons. This clonotype was obtained from an adult in good health. The source was peripheral blood, collected on day 0 of AZD1222 vaccination. The rearrangement joins TRBV18 to TRBJ2-1, with TRBD1 as a possible D gene (5 bases). The CDR3 loop reads CASSPYPGNEQFF. Here the CDR3 DNA reads TGTGCCAGCTCACCCTACCCAGGGAATGAGCAGTTCTTC.